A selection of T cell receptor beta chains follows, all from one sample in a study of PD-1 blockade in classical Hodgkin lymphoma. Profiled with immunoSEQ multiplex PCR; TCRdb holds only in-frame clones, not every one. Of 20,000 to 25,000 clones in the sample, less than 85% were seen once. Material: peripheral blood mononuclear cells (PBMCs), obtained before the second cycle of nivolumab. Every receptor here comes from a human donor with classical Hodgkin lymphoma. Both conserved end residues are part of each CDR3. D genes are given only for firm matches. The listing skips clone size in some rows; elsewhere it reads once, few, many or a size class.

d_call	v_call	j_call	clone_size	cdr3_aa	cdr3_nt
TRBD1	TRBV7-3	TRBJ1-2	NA	CASSEGQVGNYGYTF	TGTGCCAGCAGCGAAGGACAGGTGGGGAACTATGGCTACACCTTC
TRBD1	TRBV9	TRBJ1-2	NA	CASSPGVGGLYGYTF	TGTGCCAGCAGCCCGGGGGTAGGGGGCCTCTATGGCTACACCTTC
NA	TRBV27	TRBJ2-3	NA	CASNLGPTRERGDTQYF	TGTGCCAGCAACCTAGGCCCCACCCGCGAAAGGGGGGATACGCAGTATTTT
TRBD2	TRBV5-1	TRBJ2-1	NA	CASSKGLAGGYNEQFF	TGCGCCAGCAGCAAGGGACTAGCGGGAGGATACAATGAGCAGTTCTTC
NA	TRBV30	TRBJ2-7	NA	CAWSVPFAKQYF	TGTGCCTGGAGTGTCCCGTTCGCCAAGCAGTACTTC
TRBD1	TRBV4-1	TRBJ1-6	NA	CASSQGKDRANNSPLHF	TGCGCCAGCAGCCAAGGGAAGGACAGGGCTAATAATTCACCCCTCCACTTT
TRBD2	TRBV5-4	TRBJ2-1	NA	CASSPRTSGLYNEQFF	TGTGCCAGCAGCCCCCGGACTAGCGGCCTATACAATGAGCAGTTCTTC
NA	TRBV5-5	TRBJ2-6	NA	CASSLAGAGANVLTF	TGTGCCAGCAGCTTGGCAGGGGCCGGGGCCAACGTCCTGACTTTC
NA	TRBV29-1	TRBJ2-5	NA	CSAGPKETQYF	TGCAGCGCTGGACCTAAAGAGACCCAGTACTTC
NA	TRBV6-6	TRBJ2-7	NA	CASREHADEQYF	TGTGCCAGCAGGGAACACGCGGACGAGCAGTACTTC
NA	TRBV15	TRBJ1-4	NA	CATSIRSGGGNEKLFF	TGTGCCACCAGCATCCGGAGTGGAGGGGGGAATGAAAAACTGTTTTTT
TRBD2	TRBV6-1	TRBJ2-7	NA	CASSDPPFFGLAIYEQYF	TGTGCCAGCAGTGATCCCCCCTTTTTCGGACTAGCCATCTACGAGCAGTACTTC
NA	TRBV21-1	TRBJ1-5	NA	CASSKGYQGARNQPQHF	TGTGCCAGCAGCAAAGGGTATCAGGGGGCCCGAAATCAGCCCCAGCATTTT
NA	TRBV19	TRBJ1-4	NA	CASSISGVNEKLFF	TGTGCCAGTAGTATTTCAGGGGTTAATGAAAAACTGTTTTTT
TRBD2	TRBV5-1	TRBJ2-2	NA	CASSLDLAGTGELFF	TGCGCCAGCAGCTTGGATCTAGCGGGAACCGGGGAGCTGTTTTTT
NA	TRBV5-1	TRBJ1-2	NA	CASSLVGNYGYTF	TGCGCCAGCAGCTTGGTGGGGAACTATGGCTACACCTTC
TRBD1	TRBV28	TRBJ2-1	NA	CASSIRGQGPYNEQFF	TGTGCCAGCAGTATCCGGGGACAGGGGCCCTACAATGAGCAGTTCTTC
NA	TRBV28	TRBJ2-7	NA	CASTLSGTWEQYF	TGTGCCAGCACCCTCTCCGGGACATGGGAGCAGTACTTC
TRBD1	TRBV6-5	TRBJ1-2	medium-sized	CASSTRTGLAYGYTF	TGTGCCAGCAGTACTCGGACAGGGCTCGCATATGGCTACACCTTC
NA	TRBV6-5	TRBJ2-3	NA	CASSYSDGRLGDTQYF	TGTGCCAGCAGTTACTCGGACGGGAGACTGGGAGATACGCAGTATTTT
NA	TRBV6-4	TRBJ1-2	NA	CASSDGANYGYTF	TGTGCCAGCAGTGACGGAGCTAACTATGGCTACACCTTC
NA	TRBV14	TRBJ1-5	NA	CASSQDRTEPYSNQPQHF	TGTGCCAGCAGCCAAGATCGCACGGAACCCTATAGCAATCAGCCCCAGCATTTT
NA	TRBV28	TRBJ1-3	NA	CASSLGTVSGNTIYF	TGTGCCAGCAGTCTCGGGACGGTCTCTGGAAACACCATATATTTT
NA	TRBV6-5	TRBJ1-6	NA	CASSYSGSPLHF	TGTGCCAGCAGTTACTCAGGCTCACCCCTCCACTTT
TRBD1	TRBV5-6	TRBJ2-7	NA	CASSLRSGTGLWEQYF	TGTGCCAGCAGCTTGAGATCCGGGACAGGGCTCTGGGAGCAGTACTTC
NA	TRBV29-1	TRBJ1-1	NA	CSVEDMGGRTEAFF	TGCAGCGTTGAAGATATGGGGGGGAGGACTGAAGCTTTCTTT
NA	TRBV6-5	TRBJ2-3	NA	CASSYGDLATDTQYF	TGTGCCAGCAGTTACGGTGACCTAGCCACAGATACGCAGTATTTT
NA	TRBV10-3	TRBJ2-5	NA	CAISEYEGGETQYF	TGTGCCATCAGTGAGTACGAGGGAGGCGAGACCCAGTACTTC
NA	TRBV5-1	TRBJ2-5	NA	CASSPTLGGETQYF	TGCGCCAGCAGCCCAACACTAGGGGGAGAGACCCAGTACTTC
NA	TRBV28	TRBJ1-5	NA	CASSTAGYSNQPQHF	TGTGCCAGCAGCACGGCCGGGTATAGCAATCAGCCCCAGCATTTT
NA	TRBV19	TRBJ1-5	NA	CASSISRQPNQPQHF	TGTGCCAGTAGTATTTCGCGGCAGCCCAATCAGCCCCAGCATTTT
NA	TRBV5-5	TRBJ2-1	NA	CASSLAPGDYNEQFF	TGTGCCAGCAGCTTGGCACCGGGTGACTACAATGAGCAGTTCTTC
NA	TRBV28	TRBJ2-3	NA	CASSTGQYTDTQYF	TGTGCCAGCAGTACCGGACAATACACAGATACGCAGTATTTT
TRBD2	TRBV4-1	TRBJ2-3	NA	CASSQEIAGGPGDTQYF	TGCGCCAGCAGCCAAGAGATAGCGGGAGGGCCGGGTGATACGCAGTATTTT
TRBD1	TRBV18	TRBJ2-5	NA	CASSPTGTGGFRLEETQYF	TGTGCCAGCTCACCGACCGGGACAGGGGGCTTTCGTCTAGAAGAGACCCAGTACTTC
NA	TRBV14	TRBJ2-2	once	CASSHLAKGNTGELFF	TGTGCCAGCAGCCATCTGGCGAAGGGAAACACCGGGGAGCTGTTTTTT
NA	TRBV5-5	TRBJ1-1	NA	CASSLDPAFTEAFF	TGTGCCAGCAGCTTGGACCCAGCTTTCACTGAAGCTTTCTTT
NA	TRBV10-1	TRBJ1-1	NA	CASSEFVGPNTEAFF	TGCGCCAGCAGTGAGTTTGTCGGGCCGAACACTGAAGCTTTCTTT
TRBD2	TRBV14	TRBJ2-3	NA	CASSQGAGLAATDTQYF	TGTGCCAGCAGCCAAGGAGCGGGCCTAGCGGCGACAGATACGCAGTATTTT
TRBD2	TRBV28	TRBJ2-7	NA	CASRGALAGRHYEQYF	TGTGCCAGCCGCGGGGCTCTAGCGGGACGTCACTACGAGCAGTACTTC
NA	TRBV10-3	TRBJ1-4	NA	CAISDFNEKLFF	TGTGCCATCAGTGATTTTAATGAAAAACTGTTTTTT
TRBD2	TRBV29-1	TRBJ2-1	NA	CSVGPSGLAGGNEQFF	TGCAGCGTTGGGCCCTCGGGACTAGCGGGAGGGAATGAGCAGTTCTTC